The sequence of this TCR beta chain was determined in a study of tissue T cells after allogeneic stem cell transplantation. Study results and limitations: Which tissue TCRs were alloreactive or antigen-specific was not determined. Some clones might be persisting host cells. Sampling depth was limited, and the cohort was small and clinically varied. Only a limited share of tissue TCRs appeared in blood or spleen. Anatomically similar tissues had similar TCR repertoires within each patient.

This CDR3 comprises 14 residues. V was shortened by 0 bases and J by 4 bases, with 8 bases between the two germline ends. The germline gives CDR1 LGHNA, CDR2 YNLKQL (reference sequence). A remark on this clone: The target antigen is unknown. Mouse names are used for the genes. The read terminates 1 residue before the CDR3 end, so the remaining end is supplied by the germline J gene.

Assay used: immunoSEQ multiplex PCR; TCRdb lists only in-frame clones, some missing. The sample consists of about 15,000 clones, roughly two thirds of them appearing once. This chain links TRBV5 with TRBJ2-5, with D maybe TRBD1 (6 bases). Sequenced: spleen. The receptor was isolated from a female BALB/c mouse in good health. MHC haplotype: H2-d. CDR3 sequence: CASSQDRDKDTQYF. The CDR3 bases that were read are TGTGCCAGCAGCCAAGACCGGGACAAAGACACCCAGTAC.